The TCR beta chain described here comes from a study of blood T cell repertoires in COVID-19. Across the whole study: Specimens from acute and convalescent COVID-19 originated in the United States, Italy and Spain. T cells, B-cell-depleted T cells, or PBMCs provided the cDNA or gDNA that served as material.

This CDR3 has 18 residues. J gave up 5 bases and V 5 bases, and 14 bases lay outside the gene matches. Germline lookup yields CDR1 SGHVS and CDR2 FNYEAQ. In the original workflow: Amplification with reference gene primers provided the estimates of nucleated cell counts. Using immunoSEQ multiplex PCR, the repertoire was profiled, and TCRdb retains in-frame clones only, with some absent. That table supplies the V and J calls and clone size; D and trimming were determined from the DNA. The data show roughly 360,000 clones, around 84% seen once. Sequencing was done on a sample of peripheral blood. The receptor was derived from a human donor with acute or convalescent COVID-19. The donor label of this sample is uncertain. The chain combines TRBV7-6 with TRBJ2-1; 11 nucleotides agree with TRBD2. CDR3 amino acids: CASSRRRNIAGGDNEQFF. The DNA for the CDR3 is TGTGCCAGCAGCCGGAGGAGGAATATAGCGGGGGGGGACAATGAGCAGTTCTTC.